This TCR beta chain was observed in a study of T cells after yellow fever vaccination. Study results and caveats: When the response was secondary, it was weaker but reached its peak faster, day 5 versus 15.

Germline values: CDR1 KGHSH, CDR2 LQKENI. CDR3 size: 14 residues. The ends were cut back, 0 bases at V and 0 bases at J, with 6 bases in the middle. TCRdb called the 5' RACE reads again in MiXCR, with one record for every CDR3 protein. The table records 450,000 to 550,000 distinct CDR3 sequences, 21% of them present only once. In the case of this clonotype: What it recognizes is unknown.

The clonotype comes from a man younger than 35 who received the YFV17D yellow fever vaccine. J is TRBJ2-7 and V is TRBV18; D gene unclear. Sequenced here: PBMCs, sampled approximately 20 days after the first yellow fever vaccination. Here the CDR3 reads CASSPPSDSYEQYF. CDR3 bases: TGTGCCAGCTCACCACCCTCAGACTCCTACGAGCAGTACTTC.